The entry below describes one T cell receptor beta chain. What antigen it recognizes has not been identified. No clone much larger than this one lies a single base away; base qualities are absent. Libraries were made using the immunoSEQ multiplex PCR assay. DNA from the cultured and isolated CD4+ T cells underwent TCR beta CDR3 sequencing. Per the authors' processing: The analysis removed non-productive TCR sequences, trimmed reads to the CDR3 region, and retained only CDR3s that were 7 or more amino acids long. Antigen-specific clonotypes were identified with the MANAFEST web app by comparing expansion in peptide wells against reference cultures. To be called positive, a clone needed expansion at FDR<0.05 compared with the reference and with all other wells, an odds ratio greater than 5, and a frequency greater than 0.1% in two replicate wells. Cross-reactive clonotypes were defined as significantly expanded in SARS-CoV-2 spike wells and in at least one common cold coronavirus spike condition. Levenshtein distance calculated with the stringdist R package was used to assess CDR3 similarity, and unrooted trees were constructed with ape in R 3.6.1. TCRdb obtained this table from immuneACCESS and retained in-frame rearrangements with V and J assigned. These tables miss some clones; where compared with another copy, unresolved V genes account for less than half of the shortfall, and the remainder is unexplained. V and J calls and clone size come straight from that table; D and trimming were deduced from the DNA. The sample table records about 40,000 clones; more than 60% of these occur just once. The top ten clonotypes cover 20% to 25% of the sample.

This sample was included in a study of vaccination effects on CD4 cells after COVID-19 (dated by TCRdb to between 2021 and 2024). With respect to the entire study: Each participant got two doses of an mRNA SARS-CoV-2 vaccine, either BNT162b2 or mRNA-1273. SARS-CoV-2 spike-specific CD4+ TCR repertoires from before and after mRNA vaccination were compared in COVID-19 convalescent patients and in infection-naive vaccine recipients. A total of 10 COVID-19 convalescent patients and a few SARS-CoV-2-naive healthy vaccine recipients were included in the full study. Cultures from other donors in the study were sequenced using the Oncomine TCR Beta short-read assay on an Illumina iSeq 100.

The germline V gene encodes CDR1 SGHRS and CDR2 YFSETQ. V and J are trimmed by 2 bases and 1 base, and the gene matches miss 2 bases of the junction. The CDR3 measures 14 amino acids from cysteine to phenylalanine. The kept DNA is CDR3 alone, 42 bases in frame from the first base. To identify antigen-specific CD4+ T cell clonotypes by their expansion, the ViraFEST assay first stimulated PBMC with viral peptide pools and then applied TCR sequencing. After around eleven days of culture, CD4+ T cells were isolated with the EasySep CD4+ T cell isolation kit. Negative nucleocapsid antibody results before and after vaccination confirmed that the healthy vaccine recipients had no prior SARS-CoV-2 infection. Some 2.2 million PBMC per well were cultured in IMDM with around 5% human AB serum, 7.5 to 10 IU/ml IL-2 and gentamicin, plus 10 ug/ml peptides. On days 3 and 7, half of the culture medium was replaced with fresh IL-2-containing medium. Unless noted otherwise, every peptide stimulation condition was cultured in triplicate wells. PBMC were separated from whole blood using Ficoll-Paque Plus gradient centrifugation and were then either cryopreserved at -140C or used fresh. The overlapping peptide pools covered the spike proteins of SARS-CoV-2 as well as those of the common cold coronaviruses HCoV-NL63, HCoV-OC43 and HCoV-229E. Genomic DNA was extracted from cultured CD4+ T cells with the QIAamp micro DNA kit.

Overall results and qualifications from the work: Among healthy vaccine recipients, nearly all vaccine-induced clones were SARS-CoV-2 mono-reactive, and only 1 of 255 was cross-reactive with common cold coronaviruses. At late post-vaccination timepoints, both infection-induced and vaccine-induced clones showed marked clonal contraction, consistent with waning T cell responses. The study was limited by a small number of convalescent patients and lacked early post-infection timepoints.

The chain joins TRBV5-1 to TRBJ2-5, and 7 bases in between align with TRBD1. The receptor was isolated from a human donor who received a COVID-19 vaccine. The sequencing here drew on CD4+ T cells from PBMCs cultured with SARS-CoV-2 spike peptides, taken before COVID-19 vaccination. Sample cell subset or site, as interpreted from the label and publication: SARS-CoV-2 spike overlapping peptide pool stimulation. The DNA is as follows: TGCGCCAGCAGCTTTCCAGGGGGCCAAGAGACCCAGTACTTC. Translated, it gives CASSFPGGQETQYF.